The sequence of this T cell receptor (beta chain) was determined in a study of blood T cell repertoires in COVID-19. In the study overall: Spain, Italy and the United States supplied samples that represented acute and convalescent COVID-19. The cDNA or gDNA used as material had been derived from T cells, B-cell-depleted T cells, or PBMCs.

Using immunoSEQ multiplex PCR, the repertoire was profiled, and TCRdb retains in-frame clones only, with some absent. The data show roughly 230,000 clones, approximately 82% seen once. Trimming removed 5 bases from V and 2 bases from J, with 13 bases in between. The CDR3 is made up of 15 amino acids. From germline, CDR1 is MGHDK and CDR2 SYGVNS. The sequenced sample was peripheral blood. The V gene is TRBV25-1, the J gene TRBJ1-3, with D tentatively TRBD1 (5 bases). This sequence originates from a man between 35 and 55 years old with active or convalescent COVID-19. The CDR3 here is CASSWGGYAGNTIYF. In nucleotides, the CDR3 is TGTGCCAGCAGTTGGGGGGGGTACGCTGGAAACACCATATATTTT.